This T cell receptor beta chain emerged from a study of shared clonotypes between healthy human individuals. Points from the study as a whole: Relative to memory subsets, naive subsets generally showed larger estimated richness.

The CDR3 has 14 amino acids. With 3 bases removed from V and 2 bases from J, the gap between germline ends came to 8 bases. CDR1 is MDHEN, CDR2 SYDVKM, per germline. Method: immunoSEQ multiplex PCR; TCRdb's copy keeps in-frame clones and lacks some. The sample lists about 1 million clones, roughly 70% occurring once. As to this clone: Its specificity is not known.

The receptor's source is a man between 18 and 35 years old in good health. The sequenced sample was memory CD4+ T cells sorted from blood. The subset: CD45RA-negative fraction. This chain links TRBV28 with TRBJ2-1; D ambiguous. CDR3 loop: CASSFVEAYNEQFF. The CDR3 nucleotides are TGTGCCAGCAGTTTCGTGGAAGCCTACAATGAGCAGTTCTTC.